The 4 T cell receptor beta chains in this list originate from one sample, sequenced in a study of beta chain features in type 1 diabetes. Expressed TCRB transcripts got sequenced, as all isolated RNA was reverse transcribed. Generated by immunoSEQ multiplex PCR, the TCRdb table keeps only in-frame clones and is missing some. This sample carries a few hundred thousand clones, roughly 13% of them seen once, and the ten largest clones take about 0.019%. Study results and limitations: In every one of the four CD4+ subsets, TCRB CDR3s were moderately but significantly shorter in Type 1 diabetes patients.

No cognate antigen is known for these TCRs. Sequencing used naive CD4+ T cells from blood. Receptors were obtained from a man aged 30 to 39 with type 1 diabetes.

The rearrangement uses TRBV6-6 and TRBJ1-1, with TRBD1 as a possible D gene (5 bases). This CDR3 has 15 amino acids. V was shortened by 2 bases and J by 4 bases, with 14 bases between the two germline ends. The germline CDR1 and CDR2 sequences are MNHNY and SVGAGI (reference sequence). This CDR3 reads CASSYGAAGTTEAFF. As DNA, the CDR3 is TGTGCCAGCAGTTACGGGGCGGCGGGAACCACTGAAGCTTTCTTT.

CDR3 bases: TGTGCCAGCACCCTGGGAGTGGGGGGGAGCGAGCAGTACTTC. Encoded protein: CASTLGVGGSEQYF. J is TRBJ2-7 and V is TRBV2; TRBD2 matches 7 bases. The CDR3 is 14 amino acids. From germline, CDR1 is SNHLY and CDR2 FYNNEI. V lost 7 bases, J lost 6 bases, and 12 bases stayed unmatched.

The J gene is TRBJ2-2, the V gene TRBV2, with D possibly matching TRBD2 (6 bases). V was clipped by 8 bases and J by 6 bases, with 7 bases between them. CDR1 SNHLY and CDR2 FYNNEI come from the germline V gene. CDR3 length: 11 amino acids. The CDR3: CASREPGELFF. Here the CDR3 DNA reads TGTGCCAGCCGGGAGCCCGGGGAGCTGTTTTTT.

This clone occurred a few times. This chain joins TRBV2 and TRBJ1-4, with a tentative D call TRBD1 (6 bases). Trimming stripped 4 bases from V and 8 bases from J, with 14 bases between. Germline V gene data show CDR1 as SNHLY and CDR2 as FYNNEI. The CDR3 loop spans 14 amino acids. CDR3 residues: CASSVTGFGEKLFF. CDR3 bases: TGTGCCAGCAGTGTTACAGGGTTTGGGGAAAAACTGTTTTTT.